Shown below are 13 T cell receptor beta chains from a single sample sequenced in a study of cytomegalovirus exposure and HLA in healthy donors (dated by TCRdb to the late 2010s). The protocol used for the library was the immunoSEQ multiplex PCR assay. The multiplex PCR relied on a mix of 60 forward primers for TCR Vbeta segments and 13 reverse primers for TCR Jbeta segments. TCRdb holds this immuneACCESS table with in-frame rearrangements only. Some clones are missing; in checked studies, unresolved V genes explain under half, and the rest has no known cause. This sample comprises 150,000 to 200,000 clones, about 75% of them detected only once. Clones ranked in the top ten supply about 7.4% of the sample. Sequenced input: PBMCs. Receptor source: a male donor in good health and CMV-seropositive.

The gene calls are TRBV30 and TRBJ2-7, with D perhaps TRBD2 (5 bases). Trimming took 0 bases from V and 3 from J, leaving 12 bases between them. Germline V gene lookup returns CDR1 GTSNPN and CDR2 SVGIG (reference sequence). The CDR3 sequence is 14 residues long. The CDR3 DNA reads as TGTGCCTGGAGTGTACTCCGGGGTTTCTACGAGCAGTACTTC. It yields the protein CAWSVLRGFYEQYF. Full variable domain (rest looked up from reference TRBV30 and TRBJ2-7): SQTIHQWPATLVQPVGSPLSLECTVEGTSNPNLYWYRQAAGRGLQLLFYSVGIGQISSEVPQNLSASRPQDRQFILSSKKLLLSDSGFYLCAWSVLRGFYEQYFGPGTRLTVT.

This chain connects TRBV7-9 to TRBJ2-1, with 15 bases fitting TRBD2. V trimming: 5 bases; J trimming: 9 bases; junction bases outside the gene matches: 14. CDR1 and CDR2 from the germline V gene are SEHNR and FQNEAQ (reference sequence). The CDR3 contains 18 residues. The DNA of the CDR3 is TGTGCCAGCAGCACGGGACTAGCGGGGGGAGTACCGTCGGGTGAGCAGTTCTTC. Amino acids: CASSTGLAGGVPSGEQFF.

This clone has only a few counts. The genes are TRBV6-6 and TRBJ1-4, with unresolved D. The CDR3 length is 12 residues. The germline V gene has CDR1 MNHNY and CDR2 SVGAGI (reference sequence). Deletions cut 2 bases from V and 5 bases from J, with 3 bases between. The CDR3 nucleotides are TGTGCCAGCAGTTACGAGAATGAAAAACTGTTTTTT. Amino acids: CASSYENEKLFF.

V gene TRBV13 combines with J gene TRBJ2-3; a weak D match, TRBD1 (6 bases). V was trimmed by 5 bases and J by 1 base, leaving 10 bases between them. This CDR3 region has 14 residues. Germline CDR1 is PRHDT and CDR2 is FYEKMQ (reference sequence). The CDR3, as DNA: TGTGCCAGCAGCCCACAGGGTGGCACAGATACGCAGTATTTT. This codes for CASSPQGGTDTQYF.

The rearrangement uses TRBV2 and TRBJ2-7; tentatively, D is TRBD2 (6 bases). Germline CDR1 reads SNHLY; CDR2 reads FYNNEI. With 7 bases removed from V and 2 bases from J, the gap between germline ends came to 18 bases. The CDR3 covers 15 residues. CDR3 region: CASTHRDSYTYEQYF. For the CDR3, the DNA is TGTGCCAGCACCCATCGGGACTCTTACACCTACGAGCAGTACTTC.

V and J are TRBV19 and TRBJ1-5, with 8 bases matching TRBD1. Per germline, CDR1 LNHDA and CDR2 SQIVND (reference sequence). The trim removed 5 bases at V and 7 bases at J, leaving 7 bases unmatched. The CDR3 has 14 residues. As DNA, the CDR3 is TGTGCCAGTAGTCCTGGACAGGGACGCCAGCCCCAGCATTTT. The encoded protein is CASSPGQGRQPQHF.

The chain joins TRBV4-3 to TRBJ1-1; TRBD1 might be the D (6 bases). V dropped 4 bases and J dropped 3 bases, with 18 bases sitting between them. From germline, CDR1 is LGHNA and CDR2 YSLEER. CDR3 length equals 16 residues. The CDR3 reads CASSPLTGTLDTEAFF. The CDR3 region has the DNA TGCGCCAGCAGCCCTTTAACAGGGACCCTGGACACTGAAGCTTTCTTT.

The rearrangement joins TRBV5-1 to TRBJ2-7; D is unresolved. Trimming shortened V by 0 bases and J by 7 bases, and 5 bases separated the two germline ends. CDR3 size: 11 residues. Germline V lookup: CDR1 SGHRS, CDR2 YFSETQ. The CDR3 here is CASSLAGEQYF. The CDR3, as DNA: TGCGCCAGCAGCTTGGCCGGGGAGCAGTACTTC.

This clone came up once. The chain recombines TRBV6-4 with TRBJ1-1, with 9 bases fitting TRBD1. Germline CDR1 and CDR2: MRHNA and SNTAGT. This CDR3 has 14 residues. Trimming at V came to 8 bases and at J to 6 bases, leaving 10 bases not matched to a gene. The CDR3 DNA is TGTGCCAGCGCAAGGGACAGGGCCAGTGCTGAAGCTTTCTTT. Translation gives CASARDRASAEAFF.

The chain employs TRBV5-1 and TRBJ2-3, with 14 bases aligning to TRBD2. Per the germline V gene, CDR1 is SGHRS and CDR2 is YFSETQ. The CDR3 is made up of 19 amino acids. V shed 0 bases and J 1 base; nucleotides not matched to a gene: 7. The CDR3 nucleotides read TGCGCCAGCAGCTTGGTTCTCGGACTAGCGGGGGGAGGCACAGATACGCAGTATTTT. Translation gives CASSLVLGLAGGGTDTQYF.

This chain links TRBV25-1 with TRBJ1-3, with 7 nucleotides matching TRBD1. The CDR3 covers 14 residues. CDR1 and CDR2 (germline): MGHDK, SYGVNS. V trimming: 4 bases; J trimming: 3 bases; junction bases outside the gene matches: 3. The CDR3 here is CASSAGTDGNTIYF. The CDR3 coding sequence is TGTGCCAGCAGTGCCGGGACAGATGGAAACACCATATATTTT.

The gene calls are TRBV5-1 and TRBJ2-1; TRBD2 agrees at 15 bases. Germline trimming cut 4 bases from V and 8 bases from J; bases unmatched to any gene: 7. The CDR3 has 16 amino acids. Per the germline V gene, CDR1 is SGHRS and CDR2 is YFSETQ. CDR3 in amino acids: CASSPWTSGGVDEQFF. The DNA for the CDR3 is TGCGCCAGCAGCCCCTGGACTAGCGGGGGGGTGGATGAGCAGTTCTTC. The full variable domain, completed using reference TRBV5-1 and TRBJ2-1, is KAGVTQTPRYLIKTRGQQVTLSCSPISGHRSVSWYQQTPGQGLQFLFEYFSETQRNKGNFPGRFSGRQFSNSRSEMNVSTLELGDSALYLCASSPWTSGGVDEQFFGPGTRLTVL.

The chain links TRBV9 to TRBJ2-1, with a weak D call TRBD2 (5 bases). The CDR3 totals 13 residues. V dropped 7 bases and J dropped 5 bases, with 13 bases sitting between them. Germline CDR1 and CDR2: SGDLS and YYNGEE. CDR3 sequence (DNA): TGTGCCAGCCGCGGGCCAACAGACAATGAGCAGTTCTTC. Its translation: CASRGPTDNEQFF.